Shown below are 11 T cell receptor beta chains from a single sample sequenced in a study of beta chain features in type 1 diabetes. Reverse transcribing all isolated RNA meant expressed TCRB transcripts were sequenced. Data came from immunoSEQ multiplex PCR; TCRdb stores just in-frame clones and leaves some out. The sample has 350,000 to 450,000 clones, roughly 16% seen once. Material for sequencing was naive CD4+ T cells from blood. These receptors all stem from a woman aged 18-29 years in good health.

This sequence joins TRBV7-2 and TRBJ2-7, with D possibly being TRBD1 (6 bases). Germline assignment: CDR1 SGHTA and CDR2 FQGNSA. The CDR3 is 13 residues long. With 4 bases removed from V and 4 bases from J, the gap between germline ends came to 11 bases. The CDR3, as DNA: TGTGCCAGCAGCTCCACTGGACAGTACGAGCAGTACTTC. Translated: CASSSTGQYEQYF.

This clone has more than one count but fewer than ten. The CDR3 loop is CASSQRTGASDTQYF. In DNA, the CDR3 is TGTGCCAGCAGCCAAAGGACAGGGGCTTCAGATACGCAGTATTTT. The chain combines TRBV13 with TRBJ2-3, with TRBD1 identical over 9 bases. This CDR3 is built from 15 residues. Germline assignment: CDR1 PRHDT and CDR2 FYEKMQ (reference sequence). Unmatched junction bases numbered 7, after V lost 5 bases and J lost 4 bases.

This clone was detected only a few times. J is TRBJ2-6 and V is TRBV27, with D perhaps matching TRBD1 (5 bases). Germline CDR1 and CDR2: MNHEY and SMNVEV (reference sequence). The CDR3 contains 15 residues. Trimming removed 6 bases at V and 1 base at J, with 10 bases between. The CDR3: CASSTGRSGANVLTF. In DNA form, the CDR3 reads TGTGCCAGCAGCACAGGACGATCTGGGGCCAACGTCCTGACTTTC. Full variable domain (remainder filled in from reference TRBV27 and TRBJ2-6): EAQVTQNPRYLITVTGKKLTVTCSQNMNHEYMSWYRQDPGLGLRQIYYSMNVEVTDKGDVPEGYKVSRKEKRNFPLILESPSPNQTSLYFCASSTGRSGANVLTFGAGSRLTVL.

Of note for this clone: This specimen includes other DNA sequences encoding the same CDR3. The chain links TRBV9 to TRBJ2-1; TRBD1 might be the D (6 bases). This CDR3 contains 14 residues. Germline values: CDR1 SGDLS, CDR2 YYNGEE. The ends were cut back, 0 bases at V and 2 bases at J, with 6 bases in the middle. CDR3 sequence: CASSVGTAYNEQFF. The CDR3 DNA is TGTGCCAGCAGCGTAGGGACAGCCTACAATGAGCAGTTCTTC.

The CDR3 sequence is CASSLDGVVGQPQHF. The CDR3 DNA sequence: TGCGCCAGCAGCTTGGACGGGGTAGTCGGTCAGCCCCAGCATTTT. The chain recombines TRBV5-1 with TRBJ1-5, with unresolved D. In germline, CDR1 is SGHRS, CDR2 YFSETQ. The CDR3 loop spans 15 amino acids. Trimming pared 0 bases from V and 6 bases from J, leaving 13 bases between. Drawing the rest from reference TRBV5-1 and TRBJ1-5, the complete variable domain is KAGVTQTPRYLIKTRGQQVTLSCSPISGHRSVSWYQQTPGQGLQFLFEYFSETQRNKGNFPGRFSGRQFSNSRSEMNVSTLELGDSALYLCASSLDGVVGQPQHFGDGTRLSIL.

In DNA, the CDR3 is TGTGCCAGCAGCTTAGGTTCTAGCGGGAACCGACTGAGCACAGATACGCAGTATTTT. It is translated as CASSLGSSGNRLSTDTQYF. This sequence joins TRBV7-2 and TRBJ2-3, with 9 bases matching TRBD2. J lost 0 bases, V lost 1 base, and 11 bases had no gene match. The CDR3 sequence is 19 residues long. From germline, CDR1 is SGHTA and CDR2 FQGNSA. The entire variable domain, with the rest obtained from reference TRBV7-2 and TRBJ2-3, is as follows: GAGVSQSPSNKVTEKGKDVELRCDPISGHTALYWYRQSLGQGLEFLIYFQGNSAPDKSGLPSDRFSAERTGGSVSTLTIQRTQQEDSAVYLCASSLGSSGNRLSTDTQYFGPGTRLTVL.

The gene calls are TRBV6-5 and TRBJ1-2; the D gene is possibly TRBD1 (6 bases). V lost 5 bases and J lost 4, with 11 bases in between. Per the germline V gene, CDR1 is MNHEY and CDR2 is SVGAGI. CDR3 size: 13 residues. Here the CDR3 reads CASSEADSYGYTF. The CDR3 region has the DNA TGTGCCAGCAGTGAGGCGGACAGCTATGGCTACACCTTC.

The chain couples TRBV6-5 to TRBJ2-3, with D perhaps matching TRBD2 (5 bases). The CDR3 has 13 residues. CDR1 and CDR2 (germline): MNHEY, SVGAGI. The CDR3 protein is CVTQRRHTDTQYF. The DNA of the CDR3 is TGTGTCACGCAGCGGCGGCACACAGATACGCAGTATTTT.

This clone was seen a handful of times. The chain is built from TRBV4-2 and TRBJ2-7; D might be TRBD2 (5 bases). This CDR3 has 14 residues. V was pared by 4 bases and J by 4 bases, with 14 bases between. Germline loops: CDR1 LGHNA, CDR2 YNFKEQ. The CDR3 DNA sequence: TGTGCCAGCAGCCCCCGGGAAGTGGGGTACGAGCAGTACTTC. Residues: CASSPREVGYEQYF.

This clone has more than one count but fewer than ten. The rearrangement links TRBV7-9 to TRBJ1-5; 9 bases fit TRBD1. J was trimmed by 6 bases and V by 6 bases; bases with no gene match: 3. The germline V gene has CDR1 SEHNR and CDR2 FQNEAQ (reference sequence). This CDR3 region has 13 residues. The CDR3 bases are TGTGCCAGCAGTTCACAGGGGGCTCAGCCCCAGCATTTT. It translates to CASSSQGAQPQHF.

This clone was found a few times. The CDR3 spells CASSLAGKGDEQFF. In nucleotides, the CDR3 is TGCGCCAGCAGCTTGGCCGGTAAGGGGGATGAGCAGTTCTTC. The V call is TRBV5-1, the J call TRBJ2-1; D perhaps matches TRBD1 (6 bases). Germline V gives CDR1 SGHRS, CDR2 YFSETQ. V was clipped by 0 bases and J by 8 bases, with 12 bases between them. The CDR3 sequence is 14 residues long.